The 23 T cell receptor beta chains given below trace back to one sample, sequenced in a study of OX40 agonist ivuxolimab in advanced cancers. Generated by immunoSEQ multiplex PCR, the TCRdb table keeps only in-frame clones and is missing some. The data show almost 85,000 clones, about 91% seen once. This material consisted of CD4+ or CD8+ T cells sorted from blood, taken in a trial of the OX40 agonist ivuxolimab. The source of these receptors is an adult with an advanced solid tumor such as melanoma, head and neck, liver or kidney cancer.

The genes are TRBV2 and TRBJ1-1, with TRBD1 as a possible D gene (5 bases). Germline V gives CDR1 SNHLY, CDR2 FYNNEI. The CDR3 sequence is 12 residues long. Trimming cost V 6 bases and J 2 bases, with 7 bases left between them. CDR3 sequence reads: CASRGDNTEAFF. CDR3 in DNA: TGTGCCAGCAGGGGGGACAACACTGAAGCTTTCTTT.

The DNA for the CDR3 is TGTGCCAGCAGCCAAGACAGGGCCTCCTACGAGCAGTACGTC. It yields the protein CASSQDRASYEQYV. This chain uses TRBV11-2 with TRBJ2-7; the match to TRBD1 covers 7 bases. Germline lookup yields CDR1 SGHAT and CDR2 FQNNGV. This CDR3 is built from 14 residues. The V gene end was trimmed by 5 bases and the J gene end by 0 bases; junction bases not matched to a gene: 4.

V usage is TRBV7-3 and J usage is TRBJ2-2; D gene uncertain. Trimming stripped 4 bases from V and 7 bases from J, with 4 bases between. The CDR3 contains 11 residues. Germline V gives CDR1 SGHTA, CDR2 FQGTGA. The DNA for the CDR3 is TGTGCCAGCAGCTCCGGCGGGGAGCTGTTTTTT. This codes for CASSSGGELFF.

The J gene is TRBJ1-5, the V gene TRBV7-9; 7 nucleotides align to TRBD1. CDR1 SEHNR and CDR2 FQNEAQ come from the germline V gene (reference sequence). The V and J ends lost 3 bases and 6 bases, in that order; junction bases with no gene match: 2. This CDR3 contains 13 residues. As DNA, the CDR3 is TGTGCCAGCAGCTTCCAGGGGGGTCAGCCCCAGCATTTT. Amino acids: CASSFQGGQPQHF.

This clone was seen a single time. The chain joins TRBV28 to TRBJ2-4; perhaps TRBD2 as D (6 bases). Germline V CDR1 and CDR2: MDHEN, SYDVKM. This CDR3 is 14 amino acids long. V was trimmed by 3 bases and J by 7 bases, leaving 13 bases between them. DNA of the CDR3: TGTGCCAGCAGTTTGGGGGGAGGCCAGAACATTCAGTACTTC. This translates into CASSLGGGQNIQYF.

This rearrangement joins TRBV28 to TRBJ2-1; weak D call: TRBD2 (6 bases). Germline V lookup: CDR1 MDHEN, CDR2 SYDVKM. The CDR3 runs 18 residues. V was trimmed by 3 bases and J by 5 bases, leaving 23 bases between them. CDR3 sequence: CASSFSPYSGALHNEQFF. DNA for the CDR3: TGTGCCAGCAGTTTTAGCCCATACTCGGGAGCTCTACACAATGAGCAGTTCTTC.

A word on this clone: Distinct nucleotide sequences in the sample also encode this CDR3. The CDR3 bases are TGTGCCAGCAGTGGACAGGGTACGCAGCCCCAGCATTTT. It is translated as CASSGQGTQPQHF. V is TRBV6-1 and J is TRBJ1-5; 7 bases match TRBD1. From germline, CDR1 is MNHNS and CDR2 SASEGT. Trimming removed 4 bases from V and 7 bases from J; junction bases left unmatched: 4. CDR3 length: 13 residues.

This chain joins TRBV7-9 and TRBJ1-1; 7 nucleotides align to TRBD1. The CDR3 has 15 amino acids. V lost 5 bases to trimming and J lost 2 bases; unmatched junction nucleotides: 8. The germline CDR1 and CDR2 sequences are SEHNR and FQNEAQ (reference sequence). CDR3: CASSRPRQGNTEAFF. The CDR3 coding sequence is TGTGCCAGCAGCCGCCCGAGACAGGGAAACACTGAAGCTTTCTTT.

The rearrangement joins TRBV2 to TRBJ2-3; the D gene is possibly TRBD1 (6 bases). The CDR3 sequence is 15 residues long. Germline lookup yields CDR1 SNHLY and CDR2 FYNNEI. V shed 5 bases and J shed 2 bases, with 14 bases lying between them. The CDR3 loop reads CASSPLDRFTDTQYF. The CDR3 bases are TGTGCCAGCAGTCCTTTGGACAGATTCACAGATACGCAGTATTTT.

V is TRBV25-1 and J is TRBJ2-7, with a possible D match to TRBD2 (5 bases). Trimming pared 4 bases from V and 7 bases from J, leaving 14 bases between. The CDR3 is made up of 13 amino acids. CDR1 and CDR2 (germline): MGHDK, SYGVNS. The CDR3 bases are TGTGCCAGCAGTGCGGCCGGGGTTTTTGAGCAGTACTTC. It encodes CASSAAGVFEQYF.

V usage is TRBV10-1 and J usage is TRBJ2-7; D is ambiguous. The V gene's germline CDR1 is WNHNN and CDR2 SYGVQD (reference sequence). V was cut by 9 bases and J by 2 bases, with 14 bases left in between. There are 13 residues in the CDR3. CDR3 in amino acids: CARRTKGTYEQYF. The CDR3 nucleotides read TGCGCCAGGCGAACCAAGGGTACCTACGAGCAGTACTTC.

The chain links TRBV6-6 to TRBJ2-2, with D unclear. V shed 4 bases and J shed 5 bases, with 8 bases lying between them. Germline V gene lookup returns CDR1 MNHNY and CDR2 SVGAGI (reference sequence). This CDR3 contains 13 residues. CDR3 bases: TGTGCCAGCAGTTCCTCGGGTACCGGGGAGCTGTTTTTT. Its protein is CASSSSGTGELFF.

This clone was picked up a small number of times. V is TRBV6-1 and J is TRBJ2-7; no firm D call. There are 16 residues in the CDR3. The V and J ends lost 2 bases and 1 base respectively, with 15 bases between them. Germline V CDR1 and CDR2: MNHNS, SASEGT. CDR3 sequence reads: CASSERIFGTSYEQYF. In DNA, the CDR3 is TGTGCCAGCAGTGAAAGAATCTTTGGTACATCCTACGAGCAGTACTTC.

The V gene is TRBV6-6, the J gene TRBJ2-5, with D possibly being TRBD1 (6 bases). V lost 7 bases, J lost 2 bases, and 20 bases lay in between. Germline lookup yields CDR1 MNHNY and CDR2 SVGAGI (reference sequence). There are 16 residues in the CDR3. CDR3 loop: CASISSHRVIQETQYF. The CDR3 DNA sequence: TGTGCCAGCATCTCCTCCCACAGGGTGATACAAGAGACCCAGTACTTC.

The chain recombines TRBV19 with TRBJ1-2; 12 bases match TRBD1. Trimming cost V 3 bases and J 14 bases; bases outside gene matches: 13. The CDR3 sequence is 15 residues long. Germline assignment: CDR1 LNHDA and CDR2 SQIVND (reference sequence). The CDR3 loop is CASSIFLGTGGSRTF. The CDR3 coding sequence is TGTGCCAGTAGTATCTTTCTCGGGACAGGGGGCTCAAGGACCTTC.

The genes are TRBV9 and TRBJ2-3, with 13 bases that match TRBD2. Germline CDR1 is SGDLS and CDR2 is YYNGEE. V dropped 2 bases and J dropped 4; count of bases not matched to a gene: 4. The CDR3 has 16 amino acids. CDR3 sequence (DNA): TGTGCCAGCAGCGTCGGGACTAGCGGGATCTCAGATACGCAGTATTTT. Protein sequence: CASSVGTSGISDTQYF.

This chain links TRBV6-1 with TRBJ1-2, with D possibly TRBD1 on 6 matching bases. V was cut by 6 bases and J by 2 bases, with 13 bases left in between. The CDR3 is 14 amino acids. Per germline, CDR1 MNHNS and CDR2 SASEGT. The CDR3 loop is CASRPPGHNYGYTF. As DNA, the CDR3 is TGTGCCAGCAGACCCCCGGGACACAACTATGGCTACACCTTC.

V gene TRBV5-1 combines with J gene TRBJ2-3, with D perhaps matching TRBD1 (5 bases). This CDR3 has 12 amino acids. Germline values: CDR1 SGHRS, CDR2 YFSETQ. The V and J ends lost 4 bases and 5 bases respectively, with 8 bases between them. CDR3 DNA: TGCGCCAGCAGCCGACAGCTAGATACGCAGTATTTT. Translated, it gives CASSRQLDTQYF.

The rearrangement uses TRBV9 and TRBJ2-7, with D uncertain. V was pared by 0 bases and J by 2 bases, with 12 bases between. CDR3 size: 15 residues. CDR1 and CDR2 (germline): SGDLS, YYNGEE. The CDR3 reads CASSVEGQDAYEQYF. The CDR3 coding sequence is TGTGCCAGCAGCGTAGAAGGGCAGGATGCCTACGAGCAGTACTTC.

This chain connects TRBV11-1 to TRBJ2-3; D gene uncertain. V was shortened by 1 base and J by 0 bases, with 5 bases between the two germline ends. Germline CDR1 and CDR2: SGHAT and FQDESV (reference sequence). The CDR3 totals 14 residues. CDR3 region: CASSLGRSTDTQYF. In DNA, the CDR3 is TGTGCCAGCAGCTTAGGGCGGAGCACAGATACGCAGTATTTT.

This rearrangement joins TRBV5-3 to TRBJ1-1; D uncertain. TRBV5-3 is sorted into the ORF group, with uncertain function. CDR3 size: 13 residues. Trimming took off 4 bases at V and 5 bases at J, with 12 bases between the two ends. Here the CDR3 reads CARSEPSLTEAFF. Here the CDR3 DNA reads TGTGCCAGAAGCGAACCCTCATTGACTGAAGCTTTCTTT.

The chain uses TRBV6-5 and TRBJ2-1, with 9 positions matching TRBD1. Unmatched junction bases numbered 9, after V lost 2 bases and J lost 7 bases. In germline, CDR1 is MNHEY, CDR2 SVGAGI. This CDR3 is 16 amino acids long. The CDR3 DNA is TGTGCCAGCAGTTACGGGGCGACAGGGGGGAGGAATGAGCAGTTCTTC. Residues: CASSYGATGGRNEQFF.

The chain couples TRBV10-3 to TRBJ1-1; TRBD1 might be the D (5 bases). This CDR3 has 13 residues. The ends were cut back, 3 bases at V and 3 bases at J, with 8 bases in the middle. Germline V gene lookup returns CDR1 ENHRY and CDR2 SYGVKD. The CDR3 is CAISDGGYTEAFF. CDR3 coding DNA: TGTGCCATCAGTGACGGGGGGTACACTGAAGCTTTCTTT.